The 2 T cell receptor beta chains given below trace back to one sample, sequenced in a study of blood T cells in healthy people across ages. Together with a sample-barcoded 5' primer, a J-beta primer mix was included in a second PCR lasting roughly 6 to 12 cycles. In TCRdb, the 5' RACE reads were re-called with MiXCR into one record per CDR3 protein. The sample includes some 1 million distinct CDR3 sequences, under 45% of them seen just once. Sequences were obtained from blood. The source of these receptors is a woman aged 60-75 years in good health.

The V gene is TRBV7-2, the J gene TRBJ1-1, with D possibly TRBD1 on 5 matching bases. This CDR3 region has 13 residues. Germline lookup yields CDR1 SGHTA and CDR2 FQGNSA. V lost 2 bases and J 6 bases, leaving 10 bases between the germline ends. As DNA, the CDR3 is TGTGCCAGCAGCTTATTCGGGGCGGCTGAAGCTTTCTTT. The encoded protein is CASSLFGAAEAFF. Together with reference TRBV7-2 and TRBJ1-1, the CDR3 gives the full variable domain: GAGVSQSPSNKVTEKGKDVELRCDPISGHTALYWYRQSLGQGLEFLIYFQGNSAPDKSGLPSDRFSAERTGGSVSTLTIQRTQQEDSAVYLCASSLFGAAEAFFGQGTRLTVV.

This chain uses TRBV27 with TRBJ1-5; D gene uncertain. In germline, CDR1 is MNHEY, CDR2 SMNVEV (reference sequence). V dropped 7 bases and J dropped 7 bases, with 14 bases sitting between them. The CDR3 sequence is 13 residues long. The CDR3 spells CASTRGVGQPQHF. The CDR3 DNA reads TGTGCCAGCACTCGTGGGGTAGGGCAGCCCCAGCATTTT.